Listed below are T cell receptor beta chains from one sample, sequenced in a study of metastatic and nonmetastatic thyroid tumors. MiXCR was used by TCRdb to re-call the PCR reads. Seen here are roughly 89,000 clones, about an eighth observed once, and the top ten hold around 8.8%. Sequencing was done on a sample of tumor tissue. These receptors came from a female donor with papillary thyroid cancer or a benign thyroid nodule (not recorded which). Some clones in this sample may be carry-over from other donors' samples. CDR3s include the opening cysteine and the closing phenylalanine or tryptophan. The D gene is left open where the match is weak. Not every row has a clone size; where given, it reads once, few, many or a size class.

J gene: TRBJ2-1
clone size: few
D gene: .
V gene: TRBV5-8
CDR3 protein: CASRPRGGEQFF
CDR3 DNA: TGTGCCAGCAGGCCCAGAGGGGGTGAGCAGTTCTTC

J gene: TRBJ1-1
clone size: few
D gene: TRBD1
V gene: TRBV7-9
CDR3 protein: CASSFRTGSTEAFF
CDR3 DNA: TGTGCCAGCAGCTTTAGGACAGGGTCGACTGAAGCTTTCTTT

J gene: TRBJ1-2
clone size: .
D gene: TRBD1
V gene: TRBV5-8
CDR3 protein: CASSLRTGGNGYTF
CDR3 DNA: TGTGCCAGCAGCTTGCGGACAGGGGGCAATGGCTACACCTTC

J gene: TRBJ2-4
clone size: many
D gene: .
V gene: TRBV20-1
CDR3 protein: CSAWAQAKNIQYF
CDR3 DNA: TGCAGTGCTTGGGCTCAAGCCAAAAACATTCAGTACTTC

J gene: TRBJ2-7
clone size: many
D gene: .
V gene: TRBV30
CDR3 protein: CAWSVHGLSYEQYF
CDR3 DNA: TGTGCCTGGAGTGTACACGGACTTTCCTACGAGCAGTACTTC

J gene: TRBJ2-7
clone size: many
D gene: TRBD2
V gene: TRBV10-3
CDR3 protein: CAIVGLASEQYF
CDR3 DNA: TGTGCCATCGTGGGACTAGCTTCCGAGCAGTACTTC

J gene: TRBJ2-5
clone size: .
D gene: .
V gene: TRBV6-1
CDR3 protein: CASSERAGSYQETQYF
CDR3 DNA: TGTGCCAGCAGTGAACGGGCGGGTAGTTACCAAGAGACCCAGTACTTC

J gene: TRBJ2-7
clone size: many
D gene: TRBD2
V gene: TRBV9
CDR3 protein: CASSAQGLAGDEQYF
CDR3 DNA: TGTGCCAGCAGCGCCCAGGGACTAGCGGGAGACGAGCAGTACTTC

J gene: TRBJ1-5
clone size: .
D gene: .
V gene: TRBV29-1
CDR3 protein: CSVEVQGNQPQHF
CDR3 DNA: TGCAGCGTTGAAGTGCAGGGGAATCAGCCCCAGCATTTT

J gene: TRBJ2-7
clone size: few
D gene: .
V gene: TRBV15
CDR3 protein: CATSRRRGATVYEQYF
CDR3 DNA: TGTGCCACCAGCAGGCGACGGGGAGCTACAGTCTACGAGCAGTACTTC

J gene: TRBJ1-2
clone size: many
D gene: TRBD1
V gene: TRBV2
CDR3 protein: CASSEITGGYGYTF
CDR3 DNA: TGTGCCAGCAGTGAAATTACAGGGGGCTATGGCTACACCTTC

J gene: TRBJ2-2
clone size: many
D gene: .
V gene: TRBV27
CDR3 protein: CASSLSGRGSTGELFF
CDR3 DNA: TGTGCCAGCAGTTTATCGGGCAGGGGCAGCACCGGGGAGCTGTTTTTT

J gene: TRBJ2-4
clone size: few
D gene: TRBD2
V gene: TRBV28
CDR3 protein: CASSSPGGETIQYF
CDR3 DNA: TGTGCCAGCAGTTCCCCCGGGGGGGAAACCATTCAGTACTTC

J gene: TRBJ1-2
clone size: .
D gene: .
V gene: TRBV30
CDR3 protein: CAWSDRLF
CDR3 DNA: TGTGCCTGGAGTGACAGGCTTTTC

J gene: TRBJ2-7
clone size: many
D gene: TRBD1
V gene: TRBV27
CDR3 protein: CASSSADRGTYEQYF
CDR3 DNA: TGTGCCAGCAGTTCCGCTGACAGGGGGACCTACGAGCAGTACTTC

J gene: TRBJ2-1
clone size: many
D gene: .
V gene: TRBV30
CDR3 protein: CAWSVIRTNEQFF
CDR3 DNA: TGTGCCTGGAGTGTCATCCGGACCAATGAGCAGTTCTTC